This T cell receptor (beta chain) was found in a study of blood T cell repertoires in COVID-19 (dated by TCRdb to about 2020). Regarding the research as a whole: Samples covering the acute and convalescent phases of COVID-19 were provided by collaborators in the United States, Italy and Spain. The prospective study material was composed of cDNA or gDNA derived from T cells, B-cell-depleted T cells, or PBMCs. Deeply sampled blood TCRbeta repertoires from subjects exposed to, actively infected with, or recovered from COVID-19 were included in the dataset. The repertoires were made available in a free public database intended to serve as a resource for research on the immune response to SARS-CoV-2. Samples were obtained from the ongoing ImmuneRACE study (first 160 participants) and from over a thousand subjects provided by 6 global collaborators. Sample metadata almost always included a de-identified subject ID, COVID-19 status, age in years and sex. Where HLA class I and class II types were available, the types were taken from metadata supplied by the sample provider, not from assay-based typing.

The CDR3 numbers 14 residues from cysteine through phenylalanine. The kept DNA is CDR3 alone, 42 bases in frame from the first base. The CDR1 and CDR2 encoded by the germline V gene are SGHRS and YFSETQ. Here V drops 6 bases and J drops 0 bases, and the junction holds 2 bases not matched to any gene. The collaborating institutions used their own protocols to collect whole blood in K2EDTA tubes. For TCRbeta analysis, collaborator samples were shipped as frozen whole blood, as isolated PBMCs, or as DNA extracted from either sample type. TCRbeta CDR3 regions were amplified from genomic DNA by means of the immunoSEQ Assay, a bias-controlled multiplex PCR. Per the authors' processing: The number of nucleated cells in each sample was estimated from the amplification of reference gene primers within the assay. To quantify the absolute abundance of each unique TCRbeta CDR3 rearrangement, sequence reads were collapsed and filtered. For each sample, productive Simpson clonality was calculated by taking the square root of Simpson's diversity index across productive rearrangements. What TCRdb holds here is the immuneACCESS table cut down to in-frame rearrangements. Part of the clones is not present; checked against another copy, under half of the missing clones reflect an unresolved V gene, and the others are unexplained. V and J calls and clone size are copied from that table; D and trimming were computed from the DNA. The sample profile shows about 410,000 clones; 86% of them were found once. Jointly, the top ten make up 1.4% of the sample.

As regards this clone: What this receptor recognizes is not known. No clone much larger than this one lies a single base away; base qualities are absent.

What the authors observed across the whole study: Clinical and demographic metadata were provided uncurated, with the amount varying by source and participant.

Input material: peripheral blood. The rearrangement joined TRBV5-1 to TRBJ1-4; TRBD1 lines up with 7 middle nucleotides. This TCR came from a woman in her twenties or thirties with active or convalescent COVID-19. CDR3 reads: CASTQGATNEKLFF. The sequence in DNA is TGCGCCAGCACCCAGGGGGCAACTAATGAAAAACTGTTTTTT.